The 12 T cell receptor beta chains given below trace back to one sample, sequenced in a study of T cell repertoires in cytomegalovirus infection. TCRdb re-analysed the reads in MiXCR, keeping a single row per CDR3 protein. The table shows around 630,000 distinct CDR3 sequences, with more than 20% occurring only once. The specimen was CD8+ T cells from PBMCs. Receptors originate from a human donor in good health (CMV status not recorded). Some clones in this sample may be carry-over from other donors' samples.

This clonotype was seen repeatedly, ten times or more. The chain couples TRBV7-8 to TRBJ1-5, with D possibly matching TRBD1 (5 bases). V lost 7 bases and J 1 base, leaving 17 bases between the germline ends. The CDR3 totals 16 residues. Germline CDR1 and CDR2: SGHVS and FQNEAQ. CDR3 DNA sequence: TGTGCCAGCACCCTGGGGGGACTGGGCAGCAATCAGCCCCAGCATTTT. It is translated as CASTLGGLGSNQPQHF.

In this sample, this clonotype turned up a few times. Here the CDR3 reads CSVDISGANVLTF. The CDR3 coding sequence is TGCAGCGTTGACATCTCTGGGGCCAACGTCCTGACTTTC. The chain has TRBV29-1 and TRBJ2-6; D remains unclear. Germline V lookup: CDR1 SQVTM, CDR2 ANQGSEA. The CDR3 length is 13 residues. Trimming removed 3 bases at V and 0 bases at J, with 3 bases between.

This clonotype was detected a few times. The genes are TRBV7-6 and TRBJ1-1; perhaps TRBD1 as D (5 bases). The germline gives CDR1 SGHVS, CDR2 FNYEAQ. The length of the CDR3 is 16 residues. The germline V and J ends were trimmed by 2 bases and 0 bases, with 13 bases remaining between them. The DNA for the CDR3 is TGTGCCAGCAGCTTAAGGGGCAGGGCCATGAACACTGAAGCTTTCTTT. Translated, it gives CASSLRGRAMNTEAFF.

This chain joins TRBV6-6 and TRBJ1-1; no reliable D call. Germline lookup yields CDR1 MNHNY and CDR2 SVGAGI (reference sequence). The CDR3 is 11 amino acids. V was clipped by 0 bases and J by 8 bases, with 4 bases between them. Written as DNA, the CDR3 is TGTGCCAGCAGTTACTCGATCGAAGCTTTCTTT. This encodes CASSYSIEAFF.

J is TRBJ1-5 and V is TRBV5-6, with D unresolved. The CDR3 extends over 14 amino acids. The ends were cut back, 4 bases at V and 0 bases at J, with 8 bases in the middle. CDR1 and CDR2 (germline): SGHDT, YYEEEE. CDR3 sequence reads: CASSRYYSNQPQHF. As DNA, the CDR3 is TGTGCCAGCAGCAGATACTATAGCAATCAGCCCCAGCATTTT.

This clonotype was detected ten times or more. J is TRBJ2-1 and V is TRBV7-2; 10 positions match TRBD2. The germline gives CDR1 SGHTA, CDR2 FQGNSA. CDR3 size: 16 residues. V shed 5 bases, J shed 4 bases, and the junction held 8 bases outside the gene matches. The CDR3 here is CASSQRGGATYNEQFF. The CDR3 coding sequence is TGTGCCAGCAGCCAGCGGGGGGGGGCTACTTACAATGAGCAGTTCTTC.

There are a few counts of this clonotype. The CDR3 bases are TGTGCCAGCAGCCAACCTGACAGGGGAAATGAAAAACTGTTTTTT. Amino acids: CASSQPDRGNEKLFF. The chain combines TRBV4-2 with TRBJ1-4, with 8 bases identical to TRBD1. J lost 5 bases, V lost 2 bases, and 4 bases had no gene match. The CDR3 sequence is 15 residues long. Germline CDR1 and CDR2: LGHNA and YNFKEQ.

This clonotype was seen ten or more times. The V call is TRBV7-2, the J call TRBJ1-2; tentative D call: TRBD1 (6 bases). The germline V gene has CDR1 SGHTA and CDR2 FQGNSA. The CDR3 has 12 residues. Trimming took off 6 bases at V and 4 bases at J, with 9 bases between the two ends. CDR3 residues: CASSMDSYGYTF. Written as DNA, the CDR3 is TGTGCCAGCAGTATGGACAGCTATGGCTACACCTTC.

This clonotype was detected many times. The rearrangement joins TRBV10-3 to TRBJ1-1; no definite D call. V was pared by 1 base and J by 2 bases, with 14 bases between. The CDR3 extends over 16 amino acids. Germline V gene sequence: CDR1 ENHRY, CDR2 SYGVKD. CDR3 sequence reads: CAISEFEVNPNTEAFF. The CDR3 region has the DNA TGTGCCATCAGTGAGTTTGAGGTGAACCCCAACACTGAAGCTTTCTTT.

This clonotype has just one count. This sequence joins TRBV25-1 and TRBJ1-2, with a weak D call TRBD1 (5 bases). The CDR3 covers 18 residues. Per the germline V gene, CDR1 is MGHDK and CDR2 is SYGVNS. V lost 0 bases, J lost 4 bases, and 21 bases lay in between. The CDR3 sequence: CASSEYFRQGADVYGYTF. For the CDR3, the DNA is TGTGCCAGCAGTGAATATTTTCGGCAGGGCGCCGACGTCTATGGCTACACCTTC.

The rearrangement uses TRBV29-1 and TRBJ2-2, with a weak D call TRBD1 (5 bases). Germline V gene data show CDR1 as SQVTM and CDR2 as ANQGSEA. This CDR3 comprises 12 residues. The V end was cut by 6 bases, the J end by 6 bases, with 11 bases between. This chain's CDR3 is CSVWGGPGELFF. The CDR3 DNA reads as TGCAGCGTCTGGGGCGGTCCCGGGGAGCTGTTTTTT.

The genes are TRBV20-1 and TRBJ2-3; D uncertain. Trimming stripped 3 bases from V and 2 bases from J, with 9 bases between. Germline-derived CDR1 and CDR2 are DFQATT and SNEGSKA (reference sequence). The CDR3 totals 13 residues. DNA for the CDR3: TGCAGTGCTAGCGGGCTATACACAGATACGCAGTATTTT. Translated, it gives CSASGLYTDTQYF.